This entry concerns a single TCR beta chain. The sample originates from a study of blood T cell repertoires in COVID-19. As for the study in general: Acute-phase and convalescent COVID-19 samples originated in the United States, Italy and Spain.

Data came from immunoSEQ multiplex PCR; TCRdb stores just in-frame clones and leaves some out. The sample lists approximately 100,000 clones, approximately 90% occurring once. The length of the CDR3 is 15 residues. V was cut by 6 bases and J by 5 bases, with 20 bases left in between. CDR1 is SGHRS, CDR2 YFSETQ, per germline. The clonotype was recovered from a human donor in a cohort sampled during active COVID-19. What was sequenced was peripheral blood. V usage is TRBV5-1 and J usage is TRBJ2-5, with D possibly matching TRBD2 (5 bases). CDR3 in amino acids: CASKVISGGGETQYF. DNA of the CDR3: TGCGCCAGCAAGGTCATTTCTGGAGGAGGCGAGACCCAGTACTTC.